The rows below give T cell receptor beta chains drawn from one sample of a study of blood T cell repertoires in COVID-19. Sequencing used immunoSEQ multiplex PCR; TCRdb keeps in-frame clones, though not all of them. The sample holds 35,000 to 45,000 clones, roughly three quarters seen once. Sequencing was performed on peripheral blood. These receptors were obtained from a man aged 65 to 79 with active or convalescent COVID-19. The CDR3 runs from the conserved cysteine through the conserved F or W.

J gene | V gene | CDR3 protein
TRBJ1-6 | TRBV3-1/TRBV3-2 | CASSQVAGDSPLHF
TRBJ1-2 | TRBV3-1/TRBV3-2 | CASSPKTRGLSYGYTF
TRBJ2-5 | TRBV19 | CASSKAQTGVTETQYF
TRBJ2-1 | TRBV11-2 | CASSAPGFNEQFF
TRBJ2-1 | TRBV10-1 | CASSVGRYNEQFF
TRBJ1-5 | TRBV5-1 | CASSLAGGDSQPQHF
TRBJ2-5 | TRBV28 | CASRGGGSVETQYF
TRBJ1-2 | TRBV9 | CASSIGTGQYGYTF
TRBJ2-2 | TRBV6-2/TRBV6-3 | CASSWRGETGELFF
TRBJ2-3 | TRBV6-5 | CASGKGNTADTQYF
TRBJ1-2 | TRBV30 | CAWSGGQGNYTF
TRBJ1-2 | TRBV28 | CASSLRSYGYTF
TRBJ2-3 | TRBV3-1/TRBV3-2 | CASSPSGITDTQYF
TRBJ1-6 | TRBV9 | CASSGQVKSPLHF
TRBJ2-7 | TRBV27 | CASSLKDSSYEQYF
TRBJ2-3 | TRBV3-1/TRBV3-2 | CASSQGAYTDTQYF
TRBJ2-5 | TRBV11-1 | CASRPGTTEETQYF
TRBJ1-4 | TRBV6-2/TRBV6-3 | CASSYRGGGLKLFF
TRBJ1-2 | TRBV7-6 | CASRTGDGYTF
TRBJ2-5 | TRBV30 | CAWSKGLAGGRETQYF
TRBJ2-3 | TRBV12-3/TRBV12-4 | CASRGQGKDTQYF
TRBJ1-4 | TRBV28 | CASRPGPGNEKLFF
TRBJ2-2 | TRBV5-4 | CASRSPGTGNTGELFF
TRBJ2-1 | TRBV4-1 | CASSQDTDSYNEQFF
TRBJ2-7 | TRBV4-1 | CASSQIQGQTYEQYF
TRBJ1-6 | TRBV6-5 | CASSPRVEAPLHF
TRBJ2-2 | TRBV29-1 | CSAPSGEGRTGELFF
TRBJ1-2 | TRBV6-5 | CASSIGSREGGYTF
TRBJ2-7 | TRBV19 | CASSITGTGYYEQYF
TRBJ1-6 | TRBV5-1 | CASSEGQHNSPLHF
TRBJ1-5 | TRBV4-1 | CASSQGTGGQPQHF
TRBJ2-6 | TRBV9 | CASTVSVSGANVLTF
TRBJ2-5 | TRBV27 | CASSLGRARAGETQYF
TRBJ1-4 | TRBV3-1/TRBV3-2 | CASSQSQGMGKTNEKLFF
TRBJ2-7 | TRBV4-2 | CASSQDRPGLAGGDSYEQYF
TRBJ2-6 | TRBV7-6 | CASSSTSPGANVLTF
TRBJ2-7 | TRBV6-5 | CASRGQTYEQYF
TRBJ2-2 | TRBV28 | CASNYRDRAYTGELFF
TRBJ1-5 | TRBV30 | CAWSWAGVNNQPQHF
TRBJ1-2 | TRBV5-6 | CASSLRDRGEYYGYTF
TRBJ1-1 | TRBV9 | CASSVSMGGTEAFF
TRBJ1-1 | TRBV11-2 | CASSLVHGDTEAFF
TRBJ2-3 | TRBV2 | CASNRPPRDTQYF
TRBJ2-3 | TRBV28 | CASKRGGVDTQYF
TRBJ1-5 | TRBV7-2 | CASSRQGDQPQHF
TRBJ1-6 | TRBV5-1 | CASSLGGRDSPLHF
TRBJ2-3 | TRBV15 | CATSRGGNSQTDTQYF
TRBJ1-5 | TRBV3-1/TRBV3-2 | CASSLRDGGEPQHF
TRBJ1-2 | TRBV5-5 | CASSGDRWGYTF
TRBJ2-2 | TRBV25-1 | CASSTRGNTGELFF